These 20 T cell receptor beta chains originate from one sample sequenced in a study of regulatory T cells in long-lasting Graves disease. Regarding time point: persistent/refractory GD, antithyroid drugs over 5 years with positive TRAb. The TCR library was made from RNA extracted from PBMCs. HTBI primers from iRepertoire and Arm-PCR of CDR3 regions yielded the TCR beta libraries. Via MiXCR, TCRdb re-called the multiplex PCR reads, giving one row per CDR3 protein. The table records 700,000 or so distinct CDR3 sequences, about 30% of them present only once. The specimen was peripheral blood mononuclear cells (PBMCs), collected when the disease was refractory, from a patient treated with antithyroid drugs. Source of these receptors: a female donor with Graves disease.

This clonotype came up a few times. The V and J genes are TRBV11-2 and TRBJ2-7; unclear D gene. V lost 4 bases and J lost 3, with 13 bases in between. The CDR3 runs to 14 residues. The germline V gene has CDR1 SGHAT and CDR2 FQNNGV. CDR3 protein: CASSSISPYYEQYF. The CDR3 DNA reads as TGTGCCAGCAGCTCAATCTCACCCTACTACGAGCAGTACTTC.

This chain joins TRBV20-1 and TRBJ1-1, with 12 bases aligning to TRBD1. Germline loops: CDR1 DFQATT, CDR2 SNEGSKA (reference sequence). V was pared by 6 bases and J by 5 bases, with 7 bases of the junction left unmatched. This CDR3 contains 14 residues. The CDR3 sequence is CSAHGDRGLTEAFF. The DNA of the CDR3 is TGCAGTGCCCATGGGGACAGGGGGCTTACTGAAGCTTTCTTT.

The sample holds one count of this clonotype. This sequence joins TRBV20-1 and TRBJ1-3; D remains ambiguous. Per germline, CDR1 DFQATT and CDR2 SNEGSKA (reference sequence). V lost 1 base and J lost 4, with 11 bases in between. There are 14 residues in the CDR3. CDR3 in DNA: TGCAGTGCTAGAGGGGCTATCGGAGGAAACACCATATATTTT. It yields the protein CSARGAIGGNTIYF.

The sample holds many counts of this clonotype. This sequence joins TRBV6-1 and TRBJ2-7, with TRBD2 matching over 9 bases. Germline assignment: CDR1 MNHNS and CDR2 SASEGT. This CDR3 contains 15 residues. With V trimmed by 4 bases and J by 2 bases, 6 bases remained unmatched. CDR3 sequence: CASSAIAGAPYEQYF. The CDR3 DNA reads as TGTGCCAGCAGTGCCATAGCGGGAGCTCCCTACGAGCAGTACTTC.

The chain recombines TRBV12-3 or TRBV12-4 with TRBJ2-3; possible D gene TRBD2, 6 bases. The V gene lost 6 bases and the J gene lost 0 bases, with 13 bases spanning the gap. The CDR3 totals 15 residues. The CDR3 DNA sequence: TGTGCCAGCAGAATGAGCGGGCGGAGCACAGATACGCAGTATTTT. Amino acid sequence: CASRMSGRSTDTQYF.

This clonotype was counted only a few times. The rearrangement uses TRBV6-1 and TRBJ2-7; TRBD1 aligns across 12 bases. The CDR3 is 13 amino acids. V gave up 8 bases and J gave up 10 bases; unmatched junction bases: 9. Germline CDR1 is MNHNS and CDR2 is SASEGT. CDR3 amino acids: CASGSGTGGFQYF. CDR3 DNA: TGTGCCAGCGGGTCCGGGACAGGGGGCTTTCAGTACTTC.

There are many counts of this clonotype. The rearrangement uses TRBV11-2 and TRBJ1-2, with a possible D match to TRBD1 (5 bases). From germline, CDR1 is SGHAT and CDR2 FQNNGV. This CDR3 is built from 14 residues. The V gene lost 0 bases and the J gene lost 8 bases, with 13 bases spanning the gap. CDR3 protein: CASSLEADIRGYTF. CDR3 coding DNA: TGTGCCAGCAGCTTAGAGGCGGACATAAGGGGCTACACCTTC.

In this sample, this clonotype turned up many times. The chain employs TRBV28 and TRBJ1-1, with D perhaps matching TRBD1 (5 bases). Germline V gives CDR1 MDHEN, CDR2 SYDVKM. The CDR3 loop spans 16 amino acids. V lost 5 bases to trimming and J lost 3 bases, with 19 bases between them. CDR3 region: CASSTMRGARYTEAFF. For the CDR3, the DNA is TGTGCCAGCAGTACTATGCGAGGGGCGCGGTACACTGAAGCTTTCTTT.

The rearrangement joins TRBV15 to TRBJ2-7, with 7 bases aligning to TRBD2. Germline CDR1 is LNHNV and CDR2 is YYDKDF (reference sequence). This CDR3 is built from 15 residues. V lost 1 base and J lost 2; bases outside the gene matches: 5. Here the CDR3 DNA reads TGTGCCACCAGCAGAGCTGGGCGGGGGACCTACGAGCAGTACTTC. Translated, it gives CATSRAGRGTYEQYF.

This chain joins TRBV20-1 and TRBJ1-5, with TRBD1 matching over 7 bases. The CDR3 runs to 15 residues. Losses at the gene ends were 6 bases for V and 7 bases for J; bases not matched to a gene: 15. Germline CDR1 and CDR2: DFQATT and SNEGSKA (reference sequence). CDR3 nucleotide sequence: TGCAGTGCAGGGACCCGGGTCCCAGGGGGACAGCCCCAGCATTTT. This encodes CSAGTRVPGGQPQHF.

This clonotype was observed a few times. The chain links TRBV28 to TRBJ1-6; D perhaps matches TRBD1 (5 bases). With 6 bases removed from V and 9 bases from J, the gap between germline ends came to 18 bases. This CDR3 is 15 amino acids long. Per the germline V gene, CDR1 is MDHEN and CDR2 is SYDVKM. CDR3 bases: TGTGCCAGCAGCCCCTCGTGGGGGGGAGCTTCACCCCTCCACTTT. Residues: CASSPSWGGASPLHF.

This clonotype has just a few counts. This chain connects TRBV10-3 to TRBJ2-7; possible D gene TRBD1, 6 bases. The CDR3 has 14 amino acids. Per the germline V gene, CDR1 is ENHRY and CDR2 is SYGVKD. V lost 6 bases and J 6 bases, leaving 18 bases between the germline ends. The CDR3 is CAISSSPTGSEQYF. In nucleotides, the CDR3 is TGTGCCATCAGCTCATCACCCACAGGGTCCGAGCAGTACTTC.

This clonotype was observed a handful of times. This chain uses TRBV11-2 with TRBJ2-7; D is unclear. The length of the CDR3 is 15 residues. V shed 5 bases and J shed 4 bases, with 18 bases lying between them. Germline CDR1 reads SGHAT; CDR2 reads FQNNGV. The CDR3 nucleotides are TGTGCCAGCAGCACACAGACAAGTAGGGCGTACGAGCAGTACTTC. Protein product: CASSTQTSRAYEQYF.

The rearrangement joins TRBV24-1 to TRBJ1-5; unclear D gene. V was clipped by 4 bases and J by 0 bases, with 15 bases between them. The CDR3 is made up of 17 amino acids. CDR1 and CDR2 (germline): KGHDR, SFDVKD. CDR3 region: CATSDPKSQDSNQPQHF. CDR3 bases: TGTGCCACCAGTGACCCCAAAAGCCAGGATAGCAATCAGCCCCAGCATTTT.

This clonotype has just a few counts. An end of the junction differs from the germline gene, which may be a read error. CDR3 nucleotide sequence: TGTGCCAGCAGTGAAAATAGCCCCACCGGGGAGCCGTTTTTT. Its protein product is CASSENSPTGEPFF. The chain recombines TRBV2 with TRBJ2-2; weak D call: TRBD2 (5 bases). The germline CDR1 and CDR2 sequences are SNHLY and FYNNEI. This CDR3 comprises 14 residues.

This clonotype showed up many times. The chain couples TRBV12-3 or TRBV12-4 to TRBJ2-2; no clear D gene. V dropped 0 bases and J dropped 6 bases, with 2 bases sitting between them. The CDR3 spans 12 residues. Here the CDR3 DNA reads TGTGCCAGCAGTTTAGCAGCCGGGGAGCTGTTTTTT. This gives the protein CASSLAAGELFF.

This clonotype was seen a handful of times. V gene TRBV24-1 combines with J gene TRBJ1-1, with no clear D. Trimming removed 9 bases from V and 0 bases from J, with 10 bases in between. The CDR3 has 13 amino acids. Germline assignment: CDR1 KGHDR and CDR2 SFDVKD. CDR3 in amino acids: CATRRKMNTEAFF. CDR3 nucleotide sequence: TGTGCCACCCGACGGAAGATGAACACTGAAGCTTTCTTT.

This chain joins TRBV5-1 and TRBJ2-7; 9 bases line up with TRBD1. Trimming took 4 bases from V and 3 from J; bases not matched to a gene: 5. The CDR3 is 14 amino acids. Germline values: CDR1 SGHRS, CDR2 YFSETQ. CDR3 nucleotides: TGCGCCAGCAGCAAACCGGGACAGGGCTACGAGCAGTACTTC. Translating gives CASSKPGQGYEQYF.

The rearrangement joins TRBV6-1 to TRBJ2-3, with TRBD2 identical over 14 bases. This CDR3 region has 19 residues. CDR1 and CDR2 from the germline V gene are MNHNS and SASEGT. After removal of 1 base from V and 3 bases from J, the junction contained 9 bases not matched to a gene. Here the CDR3 reads CASSEGGTSGSVGTDTQYF. Written as DNA, the CDR3 is TGTGCCAGCAGTGAAGGAGGGACTAGCGGGAGCGTGGGAACAGATACGCAGTATTTT.

This clonotype has at least ten counts. The V call is TRBV28, the J call TRBJ2-7; 9 bases fit TRBD1. This CDR3 comprises 16 residues. Per the germline V gene, CDR1 is MDHEN and CDR2 is SYDVKM. V was pared by 3 bases and J by 7 bases, with 13 bases of the junction left unmatched. The CDR3 DNA reads as TGTGCCAGCAGTTTGGGACAGGGAATAGCTACGGGGGAGCAGTACTTC. This encodes CASSLGQGIATGEQYF.